This TCR beta chain was captured by sequencing in a study of blood T cell repertoires in COVID-19. Study-level background: PBMCs, B-cell-depleted T cells, or T cells provided the cDNA or gDNA that made up the material.

Authors' analysis steps: Cell counts per sample came from amplifying reference gene primers. TCRdb's table, derived via immunoSEQ multiplex PCR, lists solely in-frame clones and lacks some. From that table come the V and J calls and clone size; the DNA was used to work out D and trimming. The sample includes 360,000 or so clones, about 90% seen only once; the top ten take less than 2%. There are 15 residues in the CDR3. The germline CDR1 and CDR2 sequences are SGHRS and YFSETQ. Trimming left V 2 bases short and J 7 bases short, with 15 bases between. Participants were placed into cohorts based on the clinical history they reported. Recovered status in Cohort 3 required two negative PCRs, clearance, or symptom resolution. This clone was detected once.

The V and J genes are TRBV5-1 and TRBJ1-4; unclear D gene. This TCR was sampled from a woman in her 30s who had recovered from COVID-19. The sequencing sample was made of PBMCs or T cells enriched from blood (not recorded which). This chain's CDR3 is CASSFQARLGEKLFF. The CDR3 region has the DNA TGCGCCAGCAGCTTCCAGGCCAGACTAGGTGAAAAACTGTTTTTT.